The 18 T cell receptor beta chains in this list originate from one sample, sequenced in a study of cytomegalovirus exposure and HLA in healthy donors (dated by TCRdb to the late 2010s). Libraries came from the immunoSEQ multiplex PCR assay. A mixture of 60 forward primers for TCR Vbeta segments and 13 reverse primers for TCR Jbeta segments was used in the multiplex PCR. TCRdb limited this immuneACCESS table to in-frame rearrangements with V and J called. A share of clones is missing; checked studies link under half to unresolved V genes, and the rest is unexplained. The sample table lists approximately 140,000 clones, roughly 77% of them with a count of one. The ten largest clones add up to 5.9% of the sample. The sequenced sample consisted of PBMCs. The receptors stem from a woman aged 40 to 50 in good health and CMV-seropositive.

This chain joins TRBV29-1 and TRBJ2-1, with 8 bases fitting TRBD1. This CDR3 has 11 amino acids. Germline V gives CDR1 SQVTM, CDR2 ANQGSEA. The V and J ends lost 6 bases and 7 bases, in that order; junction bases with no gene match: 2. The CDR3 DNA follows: TGCAGCGTCAGACAGGGGAATGAGCAGTTCTTC. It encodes CSVRQGNEQFF.

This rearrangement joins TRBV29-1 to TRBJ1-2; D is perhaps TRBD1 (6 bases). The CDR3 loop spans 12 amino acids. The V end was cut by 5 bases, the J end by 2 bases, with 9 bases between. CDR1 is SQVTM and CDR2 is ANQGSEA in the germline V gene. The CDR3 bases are TGCAGCGTTCACCAGGGGAACTATGGCTACACCTTC. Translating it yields CSVHQGNYGYTF.

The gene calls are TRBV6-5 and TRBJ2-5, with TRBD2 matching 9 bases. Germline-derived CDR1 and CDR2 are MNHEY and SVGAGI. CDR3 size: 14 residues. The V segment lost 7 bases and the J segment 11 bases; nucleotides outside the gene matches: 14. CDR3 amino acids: CASTISAGLASQYF. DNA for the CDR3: TGTGCCAGCACTATCTCGGCAGGACTAGCGTCGCAGTACTTC.

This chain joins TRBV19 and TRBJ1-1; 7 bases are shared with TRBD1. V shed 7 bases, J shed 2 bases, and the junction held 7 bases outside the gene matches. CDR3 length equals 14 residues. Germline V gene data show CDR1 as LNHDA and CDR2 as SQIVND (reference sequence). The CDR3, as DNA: TGTGCCAGTACTTTGGGACAGTCAAACACTGAAGCTTTCTTT. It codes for CASTLGQSNTEAFF.

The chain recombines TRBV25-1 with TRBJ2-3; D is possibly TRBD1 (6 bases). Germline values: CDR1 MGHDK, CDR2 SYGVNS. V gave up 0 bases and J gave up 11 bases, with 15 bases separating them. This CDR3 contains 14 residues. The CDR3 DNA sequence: TGTGCCAGCAGTGAATATAGGCTTTGGGGACAGCAGTATTTT. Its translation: CASSEYRLWGQQYF.

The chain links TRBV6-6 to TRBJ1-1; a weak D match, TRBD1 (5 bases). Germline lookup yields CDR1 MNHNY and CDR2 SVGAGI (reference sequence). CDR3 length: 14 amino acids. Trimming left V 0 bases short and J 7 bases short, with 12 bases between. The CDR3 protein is CASSYSSRGNEAFF. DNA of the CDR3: TGTGCCAGCAGTTACTCGTCTAGGGGAAATGAAGCTTTCTTT.

For the CDR3, the DNA is TGTGCCAGCAGTTTATTAAAGGAGCTGTTTTTT. Translation: CASSLLKELFF. This chain uses TRBV28 with TRBJ2-2; D is uncertain. Trimming removed 1 base at V and 10 bases at J, with 4 bases between. The CDR3 covers 11 residues. In germline, CDR1 is MDHEN, CDR2 SYDVKM.

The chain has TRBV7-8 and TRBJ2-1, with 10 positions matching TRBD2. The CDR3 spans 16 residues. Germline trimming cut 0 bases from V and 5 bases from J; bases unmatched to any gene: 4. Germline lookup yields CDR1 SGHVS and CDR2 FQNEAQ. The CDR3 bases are TGTGCCAGCAGCTTAGCCCTAGCGGGAGAAGACAATGAGCAGTTCTTC. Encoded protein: CASSLALAGEDNEQFF.

CDR3 nucleotide sequence: TGTGCCAGCAGTGGACTAGCGGGCTCCTACGAGCAGTACTTC. As protein: CASSGLAGSYEQYF. The genes are TRBV28 and TRBJ2-7, with 11 bases lining up with TRBD2. Trimming at V came to 5 bases and at J to 0 bases, leaving 0 bases not matched to a gene. The CDR3 totals 14 residues. The V gene's germline CDR1 is MDHEN and CDR2 SYDVKM. Using reference TRBV28 and TRBJ2-7 for the parts outside the CDR3, the full variable domain is DVKVTQSSRYLVKRTGEKVFLECVQDMDHENMFWYRQDPGLGLRLIYFSYDVKMKEKGDIPEGYSVSREKKERFSLILESASTNQTSMYLCASSGLAGSYEQYFGPGTRLTVT.

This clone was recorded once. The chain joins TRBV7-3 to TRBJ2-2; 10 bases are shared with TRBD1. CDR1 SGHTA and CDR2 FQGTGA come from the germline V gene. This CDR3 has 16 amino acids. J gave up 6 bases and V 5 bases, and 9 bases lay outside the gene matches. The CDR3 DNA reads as TGTGCCAGCAGCCCGCGGACAGGGGGATACGCCGGGGAGCTGTTTTTT. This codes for CASSPRTGGYAGELFF.

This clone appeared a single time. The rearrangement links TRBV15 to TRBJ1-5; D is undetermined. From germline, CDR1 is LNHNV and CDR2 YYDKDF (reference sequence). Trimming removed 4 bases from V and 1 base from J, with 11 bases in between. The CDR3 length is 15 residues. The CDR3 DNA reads TGTGCCACCAGCAACCGGGTTATCAGCAATCAGCCCCAGCATTTT. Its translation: CATSNRVISNQPQHF. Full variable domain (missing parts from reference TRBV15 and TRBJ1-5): DAMVIQNPRYQVTQFGKPVTLSCSQTLNHNVMYWYQQKSSQAPKLLFHYYDKDFNNEADTPDNFQSRRPNTSFCFLDIRSPGLGDTAMYLCATSNRVISNQPQHFGDGTRLSIL.

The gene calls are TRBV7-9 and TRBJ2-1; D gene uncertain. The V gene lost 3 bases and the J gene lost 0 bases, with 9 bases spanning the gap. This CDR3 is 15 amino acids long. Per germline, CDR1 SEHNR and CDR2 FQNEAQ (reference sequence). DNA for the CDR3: TGTGCCAGCAGCTTCTACCGAAACTCCTACAATGAGCAGTTCTTC. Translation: CASSFYRNSYNEQFF.

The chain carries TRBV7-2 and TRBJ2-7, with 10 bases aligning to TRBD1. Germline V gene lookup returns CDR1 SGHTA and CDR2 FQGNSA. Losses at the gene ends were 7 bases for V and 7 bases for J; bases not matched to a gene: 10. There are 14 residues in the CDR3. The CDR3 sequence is CASTVGQGDREQYF. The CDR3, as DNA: TGTGCCAGCACTGTAGGACAGGGGGATAGGGAGCAGTACTTC.

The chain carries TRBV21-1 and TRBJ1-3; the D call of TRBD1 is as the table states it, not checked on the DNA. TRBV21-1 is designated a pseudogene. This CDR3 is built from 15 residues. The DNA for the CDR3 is TGTGCCTCAATAACCCAGGGGGCAAGTGGAAACACCATATATTTT. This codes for CASITQGASGNTIYF.

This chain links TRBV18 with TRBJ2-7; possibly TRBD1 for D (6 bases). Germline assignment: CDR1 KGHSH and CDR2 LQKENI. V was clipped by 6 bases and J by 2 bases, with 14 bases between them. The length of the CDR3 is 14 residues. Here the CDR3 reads CASSRPGVAYEQYF. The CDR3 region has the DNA TGTGCCAGCTCGCGTCCAGGGGTAGCCTACGAGCAGTACTTC.

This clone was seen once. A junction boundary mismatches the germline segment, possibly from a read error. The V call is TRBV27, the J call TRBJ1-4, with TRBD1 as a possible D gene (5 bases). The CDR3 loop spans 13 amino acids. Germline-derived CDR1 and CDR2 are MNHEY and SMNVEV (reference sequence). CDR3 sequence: CASRSGPKEKLFF. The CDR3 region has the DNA TGTGCCAGCAGATCAGGGCCTAAGGAAAAACTGTTTTTT.

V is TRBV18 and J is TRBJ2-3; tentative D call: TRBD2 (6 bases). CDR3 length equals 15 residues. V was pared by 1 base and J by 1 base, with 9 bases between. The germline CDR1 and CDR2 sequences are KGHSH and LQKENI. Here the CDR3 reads CASSPRLVGTDTQYF. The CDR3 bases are TGTGCCAGCTCACCACGACTAGTCGGCACAGATACGCAGTATTTT.

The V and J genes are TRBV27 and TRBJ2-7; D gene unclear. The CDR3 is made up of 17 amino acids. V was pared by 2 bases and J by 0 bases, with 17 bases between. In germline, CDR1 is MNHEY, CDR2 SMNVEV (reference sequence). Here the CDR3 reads CASSLSRTRLSSYEQYF. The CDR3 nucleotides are TGTGCCAGCAGTTTAAGTCGTACGAGATTAAGCTCCTACGAGCAGTACTTC.